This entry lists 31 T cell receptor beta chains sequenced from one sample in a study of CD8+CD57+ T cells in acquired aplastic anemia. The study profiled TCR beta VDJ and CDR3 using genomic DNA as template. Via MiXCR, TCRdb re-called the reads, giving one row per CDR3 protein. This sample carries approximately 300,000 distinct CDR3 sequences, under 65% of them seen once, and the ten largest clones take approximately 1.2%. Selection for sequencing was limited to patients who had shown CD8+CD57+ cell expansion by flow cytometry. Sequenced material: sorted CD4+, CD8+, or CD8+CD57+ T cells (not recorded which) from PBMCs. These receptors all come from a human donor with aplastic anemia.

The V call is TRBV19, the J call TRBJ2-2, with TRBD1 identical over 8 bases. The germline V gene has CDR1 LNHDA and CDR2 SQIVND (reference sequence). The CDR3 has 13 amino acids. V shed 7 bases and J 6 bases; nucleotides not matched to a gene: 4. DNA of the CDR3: TGTGCCAGTAACCAGACAGGGGCCGGGGAGCTGTTTTTT. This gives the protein CASNQTGAGELFF.

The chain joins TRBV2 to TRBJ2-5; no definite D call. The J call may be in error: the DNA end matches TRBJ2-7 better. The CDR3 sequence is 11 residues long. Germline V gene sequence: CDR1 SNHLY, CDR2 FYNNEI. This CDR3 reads CASTADYEQYF. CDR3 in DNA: TGTGCCAGCACGGCAGATTACGAGCAGTACTTC.

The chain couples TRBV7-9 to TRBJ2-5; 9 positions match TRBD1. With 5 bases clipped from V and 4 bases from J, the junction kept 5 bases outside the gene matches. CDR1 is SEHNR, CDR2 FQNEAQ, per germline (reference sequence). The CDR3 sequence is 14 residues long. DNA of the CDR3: TGTGCCAGCAGCCTTACAGGGGGCCTAGAGACCCAGTACTTC. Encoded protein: CASSLTGGLETQYF.

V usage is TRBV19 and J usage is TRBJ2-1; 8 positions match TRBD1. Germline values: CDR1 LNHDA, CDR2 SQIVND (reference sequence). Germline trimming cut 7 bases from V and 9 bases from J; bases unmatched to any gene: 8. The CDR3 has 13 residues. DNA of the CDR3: TGTGCCAGTAAACAGGGGGGTGTACGTGAGCAGTTCTTC. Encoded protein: CASKQGGVREQFF.

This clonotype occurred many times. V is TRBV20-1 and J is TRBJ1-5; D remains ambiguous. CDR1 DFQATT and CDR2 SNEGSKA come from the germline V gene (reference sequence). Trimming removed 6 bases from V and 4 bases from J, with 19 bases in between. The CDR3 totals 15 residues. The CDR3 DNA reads TGCAGTGCCATCCAAAATTCCGACCGAAATCAGCCCCAGCATTTT. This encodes CSAIQNSDRNQPQHF.

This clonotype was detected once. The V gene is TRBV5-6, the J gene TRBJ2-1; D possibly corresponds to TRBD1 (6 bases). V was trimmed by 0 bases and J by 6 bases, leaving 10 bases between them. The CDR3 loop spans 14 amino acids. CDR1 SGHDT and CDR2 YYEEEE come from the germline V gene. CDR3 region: CASSLDRAGNEQFF. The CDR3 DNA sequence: TGTGCCAGCAGCTTGGACAGGGCCGGCAATGAGCAGTTCTTC.

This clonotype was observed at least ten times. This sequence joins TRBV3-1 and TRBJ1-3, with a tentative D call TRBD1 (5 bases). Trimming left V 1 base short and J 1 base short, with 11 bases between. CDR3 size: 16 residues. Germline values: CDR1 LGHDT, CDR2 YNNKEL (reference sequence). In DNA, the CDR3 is TGTGCCAGCAGCCAAGCCCAGGGCAGATCTGGAAACACCATATATTTT. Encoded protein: CASSQAQGRSGNTIYF.

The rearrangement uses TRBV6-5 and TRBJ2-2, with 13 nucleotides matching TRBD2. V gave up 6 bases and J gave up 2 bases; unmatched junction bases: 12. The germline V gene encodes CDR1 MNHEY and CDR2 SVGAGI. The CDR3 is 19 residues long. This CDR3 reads CASRPGTSGAGTNTGELFF. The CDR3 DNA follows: TGTGCCAGCAGACCCGGGACTAGCGGGGCTGGAACCAACACCGGGGAGCTGTTTTTT.

CDR3 residues: CSASPTGASTDTQYF. The CDR3 region has the DNA TGCAGTGCTAGTCCGACGGGGGCTAGCACAGATACGCAGTATTTT. The chain couples TRBV20-1 to TRBJ2-3; D may match TRBD1 or TRBD2 (6 bases each). This CDR3 has 15 residues. Germline V gene sequence: CDR1 DFQATT, CDR2 SNEGSKA (reference sequence). V was pared by 3 bases and J by 0 bases, with 13 bases between.

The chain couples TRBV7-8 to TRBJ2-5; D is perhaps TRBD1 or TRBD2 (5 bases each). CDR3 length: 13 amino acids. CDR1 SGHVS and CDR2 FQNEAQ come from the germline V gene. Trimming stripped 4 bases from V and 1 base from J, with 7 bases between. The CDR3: CASSWGPQETQYF. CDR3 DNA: TGTGCCAGCAGCTGGGGACCCCAAGAGACCCAGTACTTC.

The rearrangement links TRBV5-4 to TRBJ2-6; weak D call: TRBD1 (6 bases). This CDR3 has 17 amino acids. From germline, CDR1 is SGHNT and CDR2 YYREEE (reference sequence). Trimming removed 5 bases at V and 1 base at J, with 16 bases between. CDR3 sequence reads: CASSGTGIGSGANVLTF. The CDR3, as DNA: TGTGCCAGCAGTGGAACAGGGATCGGGTCTGGGGCCAACGTCCTGACTTTC.

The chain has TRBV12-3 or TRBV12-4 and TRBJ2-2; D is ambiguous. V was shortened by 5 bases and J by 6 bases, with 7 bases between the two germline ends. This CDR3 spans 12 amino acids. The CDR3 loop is CASSQAPGELFF. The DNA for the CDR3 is TGTGCCAGCAGTCAGGCACCCGGGGAGCTGTTTTTT.

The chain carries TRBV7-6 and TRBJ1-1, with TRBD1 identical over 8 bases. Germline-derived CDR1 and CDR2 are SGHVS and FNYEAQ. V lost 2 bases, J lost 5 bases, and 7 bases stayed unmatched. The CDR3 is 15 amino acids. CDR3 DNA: TGTGCCAGCAGCTTAATGCAGGGGGCCTCGACTGAAGCTTTCTTT. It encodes CASSLMQGASTEAFF.

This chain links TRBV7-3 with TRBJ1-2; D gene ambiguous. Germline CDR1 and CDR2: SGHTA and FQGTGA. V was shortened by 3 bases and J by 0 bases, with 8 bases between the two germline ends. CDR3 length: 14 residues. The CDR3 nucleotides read TGTGCCAGCAGCTTCGGGATAACTAACTATGGCTACACCTTC. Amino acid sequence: CASSFGITNYGYTF.

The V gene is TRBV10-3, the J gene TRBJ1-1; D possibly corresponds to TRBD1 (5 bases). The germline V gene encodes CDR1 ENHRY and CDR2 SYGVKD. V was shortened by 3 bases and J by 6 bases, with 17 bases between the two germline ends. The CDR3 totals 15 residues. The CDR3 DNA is TGTGCCATCAGTGACGGGACTCTCAACATTGCTGAAGCTTTCTTT. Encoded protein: CAISDGTLNIAEAFF.

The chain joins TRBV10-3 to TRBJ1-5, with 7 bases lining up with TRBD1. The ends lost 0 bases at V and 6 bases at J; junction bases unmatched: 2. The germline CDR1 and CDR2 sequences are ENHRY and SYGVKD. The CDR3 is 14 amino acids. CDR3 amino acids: CAISESKGAQPQHF. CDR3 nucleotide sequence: TGTGCCATCAGTGAGTCGAAGGGGGCTCAGCCCCAGCATTTT.

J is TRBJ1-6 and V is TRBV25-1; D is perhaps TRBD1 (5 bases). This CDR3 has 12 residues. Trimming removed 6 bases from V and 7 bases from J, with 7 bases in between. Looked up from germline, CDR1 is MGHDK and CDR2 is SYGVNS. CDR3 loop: CASRTANSPLHF. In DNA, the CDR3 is TGTGCCAGCAGGACAGCCAATTCACCCCTCCACTTT.

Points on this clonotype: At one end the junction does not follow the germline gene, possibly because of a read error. CDR3 coding DNA: TGTGCCAGCAGCCCTCTCGAGGCGGGAGGAAGGTACGGGCAGTACTTC. Protein product: CASSPLEAGGRYGQYF. The chain employs TRBV7-2 and TRBJ2-7; 8 nucleotides line up with TRBD2. CDR3 length: 16 residues. Germline-derived CDR1 and CDR2 are SGHTA and FQGNSA.

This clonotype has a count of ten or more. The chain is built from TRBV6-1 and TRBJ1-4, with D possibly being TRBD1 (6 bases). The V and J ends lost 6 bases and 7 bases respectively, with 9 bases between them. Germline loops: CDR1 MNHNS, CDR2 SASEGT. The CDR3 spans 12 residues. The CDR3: CASRQGSEKLFF. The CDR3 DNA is TGTGCCAGCAGACAGGGCAGTGAAAAACTGTTTTTT.

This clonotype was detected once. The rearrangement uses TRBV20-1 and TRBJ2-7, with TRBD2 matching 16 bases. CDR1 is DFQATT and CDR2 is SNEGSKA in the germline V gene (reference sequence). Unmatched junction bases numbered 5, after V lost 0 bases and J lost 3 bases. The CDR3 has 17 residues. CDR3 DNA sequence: TGCAGTGCTAGAGAGGGACTAGCGGGGGGGCCAGGCTACGAGCAGTACTTC. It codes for CSAREGLAGGPGYEQYF.

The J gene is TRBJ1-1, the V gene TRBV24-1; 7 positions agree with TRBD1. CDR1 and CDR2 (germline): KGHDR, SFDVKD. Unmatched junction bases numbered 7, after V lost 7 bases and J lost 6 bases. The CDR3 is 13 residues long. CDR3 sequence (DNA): TGTGCCACCAGCTTAACAGGGGCTTCTGAAGCTTTCTTT. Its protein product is CATSLTGASEAFF.

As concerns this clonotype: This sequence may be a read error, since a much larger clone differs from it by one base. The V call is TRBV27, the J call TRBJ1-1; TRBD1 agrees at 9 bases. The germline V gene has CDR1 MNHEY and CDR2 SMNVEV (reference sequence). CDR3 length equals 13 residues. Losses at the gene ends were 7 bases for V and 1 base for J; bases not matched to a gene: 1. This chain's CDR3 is CASTGQGNTEAFF. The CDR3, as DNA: TGTGCCAGCACGGGACAGGGGAACACTGAAGCTTTCTTT.

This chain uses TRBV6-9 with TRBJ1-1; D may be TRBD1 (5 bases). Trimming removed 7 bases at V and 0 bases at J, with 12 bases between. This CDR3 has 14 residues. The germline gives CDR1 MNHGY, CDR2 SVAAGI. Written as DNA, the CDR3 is TGTGCCAGCACCCGGTGGGGGGTGAACACTGAAGCTTTCTTT. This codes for CASTRWGVNTEAFF.

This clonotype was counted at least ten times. In DNA form, the CDR3 reads TGCGCCAGCAGTGAAAACACCGGGGAGCTGTTTTTT. This sequence encodes CASSENTGELFF. The chain combines TRBV10-1 with TRBJ2-2; D is ambiguous. Germline V gives CDR1 WNHNN, CDR2 SYGVQD (reference sequence). The germline V and J ends were trimmed by 3 bases and 2 bases, with 1 base remaining between them. The CDR3 has 12 amino acids.

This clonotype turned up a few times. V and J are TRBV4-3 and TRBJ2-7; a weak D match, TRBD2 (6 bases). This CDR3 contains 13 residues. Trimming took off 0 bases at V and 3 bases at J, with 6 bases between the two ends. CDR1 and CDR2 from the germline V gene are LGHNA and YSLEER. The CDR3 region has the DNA TGCGCCAGCAGCCAAGATAGCGGCTACGAGCAGTACTTC. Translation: CASSQDSGYEQYF.

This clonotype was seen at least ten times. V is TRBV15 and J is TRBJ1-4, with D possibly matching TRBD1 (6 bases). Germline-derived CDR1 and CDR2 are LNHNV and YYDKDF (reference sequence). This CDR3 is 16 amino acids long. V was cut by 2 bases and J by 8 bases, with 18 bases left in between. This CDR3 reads CATSRSAGGGGEKLFF. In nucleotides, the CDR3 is TGTGCCACCAGCAGATCCGCGGGGGGCGGAGGGGAAAAACTGTTTTTT.

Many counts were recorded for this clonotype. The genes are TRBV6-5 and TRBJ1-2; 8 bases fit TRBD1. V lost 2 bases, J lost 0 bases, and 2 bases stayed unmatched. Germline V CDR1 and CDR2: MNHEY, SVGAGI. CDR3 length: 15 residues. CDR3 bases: TGTGCCAGCAGTTACGACAGGGGAGCTAACTATGGCTACACCTTC. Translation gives CASSYDRGANYGYTF.

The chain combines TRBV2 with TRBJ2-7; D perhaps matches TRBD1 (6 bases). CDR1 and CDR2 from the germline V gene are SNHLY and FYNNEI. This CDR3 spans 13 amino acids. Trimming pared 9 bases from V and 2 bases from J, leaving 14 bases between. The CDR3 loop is CARTRQDPYEQYF. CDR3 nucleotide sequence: TGTGCCAGAACCAGACAGGACCCCTACGAGCAGTACTTC.

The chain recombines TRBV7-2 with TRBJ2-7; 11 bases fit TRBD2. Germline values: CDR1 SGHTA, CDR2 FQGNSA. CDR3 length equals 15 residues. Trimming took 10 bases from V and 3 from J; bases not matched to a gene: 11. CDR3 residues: CATQRLAGSLYEQYF. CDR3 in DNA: TGTGCCACCCAACGACTAGCGGGGTCCCTCTACGAGCAGTACTTC.

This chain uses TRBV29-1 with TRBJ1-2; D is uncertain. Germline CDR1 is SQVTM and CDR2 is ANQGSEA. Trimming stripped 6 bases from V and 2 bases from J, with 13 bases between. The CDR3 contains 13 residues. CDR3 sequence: CSVLWQSNYGYTF. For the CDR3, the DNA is TGCAGCGTCCTTTGGCAGTCAAACTATGGCTACACCTTC.

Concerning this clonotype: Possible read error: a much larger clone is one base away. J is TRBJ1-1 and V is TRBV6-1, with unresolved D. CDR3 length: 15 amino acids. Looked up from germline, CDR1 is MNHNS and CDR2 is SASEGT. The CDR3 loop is CANSYSAQRDTEAFF. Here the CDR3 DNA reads TGTGCCAACAGTTACTCTGCACAAAGAGACACTGAAGCTTTCTTT.